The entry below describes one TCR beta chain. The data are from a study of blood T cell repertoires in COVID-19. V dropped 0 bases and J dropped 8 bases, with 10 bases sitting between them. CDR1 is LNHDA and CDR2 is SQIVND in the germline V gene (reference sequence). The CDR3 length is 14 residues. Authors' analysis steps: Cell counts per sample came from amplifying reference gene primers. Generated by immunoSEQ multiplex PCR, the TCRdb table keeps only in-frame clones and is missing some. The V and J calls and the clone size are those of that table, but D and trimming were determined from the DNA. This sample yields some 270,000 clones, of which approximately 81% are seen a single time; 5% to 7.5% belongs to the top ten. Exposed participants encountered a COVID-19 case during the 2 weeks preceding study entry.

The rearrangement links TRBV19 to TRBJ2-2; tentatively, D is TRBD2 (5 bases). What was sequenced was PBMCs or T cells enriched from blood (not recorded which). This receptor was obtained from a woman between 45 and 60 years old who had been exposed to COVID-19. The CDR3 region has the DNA TGTGCCAGTAGTATAGATCGAAGAGGGGGGGAGCTGTTTTTT. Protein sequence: CASSIDRRGGELFF.